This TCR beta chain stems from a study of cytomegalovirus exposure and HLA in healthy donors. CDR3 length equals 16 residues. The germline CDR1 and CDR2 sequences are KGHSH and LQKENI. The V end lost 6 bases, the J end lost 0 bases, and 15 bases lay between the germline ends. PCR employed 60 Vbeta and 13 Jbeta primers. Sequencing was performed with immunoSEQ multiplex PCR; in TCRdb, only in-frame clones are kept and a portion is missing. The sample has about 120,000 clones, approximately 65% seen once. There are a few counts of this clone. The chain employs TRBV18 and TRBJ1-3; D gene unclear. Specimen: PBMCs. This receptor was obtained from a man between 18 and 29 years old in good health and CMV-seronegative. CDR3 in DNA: TGTGCCAGCTCCCCGTCCGGCAGACACTCTGGAAACACCATATATTTT. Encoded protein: CASSPSGRHSGNTIYF.